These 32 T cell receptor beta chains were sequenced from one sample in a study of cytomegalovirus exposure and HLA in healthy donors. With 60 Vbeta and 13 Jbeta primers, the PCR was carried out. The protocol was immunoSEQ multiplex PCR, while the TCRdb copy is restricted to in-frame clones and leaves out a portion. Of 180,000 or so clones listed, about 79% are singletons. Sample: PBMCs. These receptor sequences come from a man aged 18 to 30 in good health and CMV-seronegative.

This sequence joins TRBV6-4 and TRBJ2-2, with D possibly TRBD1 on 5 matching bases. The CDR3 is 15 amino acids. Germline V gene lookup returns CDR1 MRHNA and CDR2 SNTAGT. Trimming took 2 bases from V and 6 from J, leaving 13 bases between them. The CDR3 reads CASSDGARPPGELFF. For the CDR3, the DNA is TGTGCCAGCAGTGACGGGGCCCGGCCCCCCGGGGAGCTGTTTTTT.

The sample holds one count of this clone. In DNA, the CDR3 is TGTGCCAGCAGTTCTGACGGGACAGGCTATGGCTACACCTTC. It is translated as CASSSDGTGYGYTF. The chain carries TRBV27 and TRBJ1-2; 8 positions match TRBD1. CDR3 length: 14 residues. Trimming cost V 4 bases and J 4 bases; bases outside gene matches: 5. Germline V gene sequence: CDR1 MNHEY, CDR2 SMNVEV (reference sequence).

CDR3 bases: TGTGCCAGCAGCCCACCGCCGGGACAGGGTCTACCCCTCCACTTT. Translation: CASSPPPGQGLPLHF. The chain joins TRBV5-6 to TRBJ1-6; 9 bases are a match to TRBD1. Trimming cost V 4 bases and J 12 bases; bases outside gene matches: 11. The CDR3 covers 15 residues. CDR1 and CDR2 (germline): SGHDT, YYEEEE.

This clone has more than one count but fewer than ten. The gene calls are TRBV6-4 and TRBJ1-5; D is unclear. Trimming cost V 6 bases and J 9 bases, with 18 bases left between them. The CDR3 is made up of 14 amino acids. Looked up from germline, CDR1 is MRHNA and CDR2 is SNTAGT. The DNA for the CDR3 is TGTGCCAGCAGGACGTTGGCGGGCGCGGGGCCCCAGCATTTT. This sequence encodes CASRTLAGAGPQHF.

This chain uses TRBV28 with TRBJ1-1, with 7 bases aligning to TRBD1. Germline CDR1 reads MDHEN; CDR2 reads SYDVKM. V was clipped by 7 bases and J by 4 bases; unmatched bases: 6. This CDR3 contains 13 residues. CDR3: CASTTQGITEAFF. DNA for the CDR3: TGTGCCAGCACCACACAGGGGATCACTGAAGCTTTCTTT. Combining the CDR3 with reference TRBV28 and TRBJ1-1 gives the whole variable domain DVKVTQSSRYLVKRTGEKVFLECVQDMDHENMFWYRQDPGLGLRLIYFSYDVKMKEKGDIPEGYSVSREKKERFSLILESASTNQTSMYLCASTTQGITEAFFGQGTRLTVV.

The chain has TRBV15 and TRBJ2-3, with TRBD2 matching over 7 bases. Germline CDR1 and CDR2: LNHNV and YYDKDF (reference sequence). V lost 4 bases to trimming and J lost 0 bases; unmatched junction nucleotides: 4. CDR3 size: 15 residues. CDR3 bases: TGTGCCACCAGCAACGGGAGGATAAGCACAGATACGCAGTATTTT. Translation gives CATSNGRISTDTQYF.

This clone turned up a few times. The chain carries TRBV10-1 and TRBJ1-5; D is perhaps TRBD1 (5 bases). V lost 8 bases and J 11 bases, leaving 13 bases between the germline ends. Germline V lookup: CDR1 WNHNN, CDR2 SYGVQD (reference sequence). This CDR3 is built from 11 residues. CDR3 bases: TGCGCCAGCGCCCCCGGGGGGGCCCAGCATTTT. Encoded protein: CASAPGGAQHF.

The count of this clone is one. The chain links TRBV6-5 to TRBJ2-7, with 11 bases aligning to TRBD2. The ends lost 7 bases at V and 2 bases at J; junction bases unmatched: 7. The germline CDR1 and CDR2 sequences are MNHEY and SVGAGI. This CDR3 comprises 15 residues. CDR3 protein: CASTPTSGAAYEQYF. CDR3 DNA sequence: TGTGCCAGCACTCCGACTAGCGGGGCGGCCTACGAGCAGTACTTC.

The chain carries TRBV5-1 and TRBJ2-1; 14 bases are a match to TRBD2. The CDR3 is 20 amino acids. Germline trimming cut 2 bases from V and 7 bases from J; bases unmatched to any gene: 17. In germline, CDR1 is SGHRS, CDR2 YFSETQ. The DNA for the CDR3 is TGCGCCAGCAGCTTAATACTCGGGACTAGCGGGAGCAGAACGGTTAATGAGCAGTTCTTC. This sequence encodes CASSLILGTSGSRTVNEQFF.

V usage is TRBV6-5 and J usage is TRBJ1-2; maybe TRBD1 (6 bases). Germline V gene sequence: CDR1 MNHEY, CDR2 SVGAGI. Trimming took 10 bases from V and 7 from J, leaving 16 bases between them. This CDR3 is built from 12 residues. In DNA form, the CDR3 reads TGTGCCACCAGAGAAACAGGGAGTGGCTACACCTTC. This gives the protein CATRETGSGYTF.

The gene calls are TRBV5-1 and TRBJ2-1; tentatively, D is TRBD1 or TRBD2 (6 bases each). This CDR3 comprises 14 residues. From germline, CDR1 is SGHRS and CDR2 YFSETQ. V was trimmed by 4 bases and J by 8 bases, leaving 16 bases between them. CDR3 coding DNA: TGCGCCAGCAGCCTGGGGGGCTGGAAGGATGAGCAGTTCTTC. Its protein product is CASSLGGWKDEQFF.

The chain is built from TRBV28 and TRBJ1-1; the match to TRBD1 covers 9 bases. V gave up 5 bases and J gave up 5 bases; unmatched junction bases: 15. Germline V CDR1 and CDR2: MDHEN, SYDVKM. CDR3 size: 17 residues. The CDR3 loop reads CASSLLPLGQGGTEAFF. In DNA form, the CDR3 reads TGTGCCAGCAGTCTTCTTCCATTGGGACAGGGAGGGACTGAAGCTTTCTTT.

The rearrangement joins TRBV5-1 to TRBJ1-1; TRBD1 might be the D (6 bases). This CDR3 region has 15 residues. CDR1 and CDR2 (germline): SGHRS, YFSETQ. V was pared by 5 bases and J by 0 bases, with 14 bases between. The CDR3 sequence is CASSSGVGLNTEAFF. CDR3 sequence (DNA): TGCGCCAGCAGTTCAGGGGTCGGTCTGAACACTGAAGCTTTCTTT.

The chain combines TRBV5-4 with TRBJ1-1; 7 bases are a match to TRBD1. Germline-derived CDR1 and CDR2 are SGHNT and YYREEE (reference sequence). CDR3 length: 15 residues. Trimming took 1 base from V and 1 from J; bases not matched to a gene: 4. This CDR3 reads CASSLPRTGNTEAFF. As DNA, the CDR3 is TGTGCCAGCAGCTTGCCCCGGACAGGGAACACTGAAGCTTTCTTT.

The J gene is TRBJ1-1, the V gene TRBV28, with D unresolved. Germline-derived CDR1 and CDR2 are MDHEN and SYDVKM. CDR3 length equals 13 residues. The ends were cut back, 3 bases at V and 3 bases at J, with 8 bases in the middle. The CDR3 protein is CASSFGVDTEAFF. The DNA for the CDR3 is TGTGCCAGCAGTTTCGGGGTAGACACTGAAGCTTTCTTT.

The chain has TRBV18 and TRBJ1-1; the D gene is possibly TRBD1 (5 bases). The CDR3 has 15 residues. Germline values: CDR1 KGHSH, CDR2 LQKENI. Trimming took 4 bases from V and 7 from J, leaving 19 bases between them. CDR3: CASSQREVAGVEAFF. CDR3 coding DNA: TGTGCCAGCTCACAACGGGAGGTCGCGGGGGTTGAAGCTTTCTTT.

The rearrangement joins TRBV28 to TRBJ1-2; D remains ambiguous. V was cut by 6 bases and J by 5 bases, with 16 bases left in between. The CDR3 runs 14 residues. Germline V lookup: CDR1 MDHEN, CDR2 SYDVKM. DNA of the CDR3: TGTGCCAGCAGACGCCCGGGGAGTGGGTATGGCTACACCTTC. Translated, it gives CASRRPGSGYGYTF.

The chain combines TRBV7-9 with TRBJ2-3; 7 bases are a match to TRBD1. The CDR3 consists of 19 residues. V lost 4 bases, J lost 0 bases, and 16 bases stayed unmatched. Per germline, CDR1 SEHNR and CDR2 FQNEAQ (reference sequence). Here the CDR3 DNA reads TGTGCCAGCAGCTCACAATCACCCGGGACAGCCTCTAGCACAGATACGCAGTATTTT. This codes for CASSSQSPGTASSTDTQYF.

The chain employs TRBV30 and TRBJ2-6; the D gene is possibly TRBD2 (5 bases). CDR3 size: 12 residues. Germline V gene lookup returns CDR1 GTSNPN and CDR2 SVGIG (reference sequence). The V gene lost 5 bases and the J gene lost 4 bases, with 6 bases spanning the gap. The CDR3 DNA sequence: TGTGCCTGGTCGGGAGGGGCCAACGTCCTGACTTTC. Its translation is CAWSGGANVLTF.

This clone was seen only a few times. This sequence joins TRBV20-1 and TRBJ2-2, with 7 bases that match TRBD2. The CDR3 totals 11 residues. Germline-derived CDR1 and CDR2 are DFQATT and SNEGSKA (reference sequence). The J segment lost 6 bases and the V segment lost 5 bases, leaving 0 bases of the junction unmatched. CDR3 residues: CSAGGAGELFF. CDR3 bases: TGCAGTGCTGGGGGGGCCGGGGAGCTGTTTTTT.

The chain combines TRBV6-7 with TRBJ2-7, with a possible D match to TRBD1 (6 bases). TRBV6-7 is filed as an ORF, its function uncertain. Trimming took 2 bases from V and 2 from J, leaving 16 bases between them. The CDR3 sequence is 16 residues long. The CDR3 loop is CASSYPPSGTPYEQYF. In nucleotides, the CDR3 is TGTGCCAGCAGTTACCCGCCCTCCGGGACACCCTACGAGCAGTACTTC.

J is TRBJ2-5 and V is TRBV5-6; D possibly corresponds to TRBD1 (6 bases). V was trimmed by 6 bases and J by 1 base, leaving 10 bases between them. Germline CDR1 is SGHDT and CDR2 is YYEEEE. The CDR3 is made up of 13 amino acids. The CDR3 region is CASIRGGQETQYF. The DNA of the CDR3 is TGTGCCAGCATCAGAGGGGGCCAAGAGACCCAGTACTTC.

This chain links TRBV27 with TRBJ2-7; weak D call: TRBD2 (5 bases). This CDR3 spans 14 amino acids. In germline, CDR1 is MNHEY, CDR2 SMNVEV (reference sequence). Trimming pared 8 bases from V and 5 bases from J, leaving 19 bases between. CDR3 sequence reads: CASHLAAFPNEQYF. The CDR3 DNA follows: TGTGCCAGCCACCTAGCAGCGTTTCCCAACGAGCAGTACTTC.

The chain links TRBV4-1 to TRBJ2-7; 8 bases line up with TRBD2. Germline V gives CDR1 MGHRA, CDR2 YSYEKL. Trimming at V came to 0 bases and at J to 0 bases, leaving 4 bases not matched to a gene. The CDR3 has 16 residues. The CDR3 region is CASSQERTSTSYEQYF. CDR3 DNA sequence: TGCGCCAGCAGCCAAGAGCGGACTAGCACCTCCTACGAGCAGTACTTC.

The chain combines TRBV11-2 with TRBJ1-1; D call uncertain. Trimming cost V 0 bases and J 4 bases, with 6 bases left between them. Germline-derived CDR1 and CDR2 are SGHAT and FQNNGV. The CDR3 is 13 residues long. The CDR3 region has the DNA TGTGCCAGCAGCTTAGAGGAGGGCACTGAAGCTTTCTTT. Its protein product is CASSLEEGTEAFF.

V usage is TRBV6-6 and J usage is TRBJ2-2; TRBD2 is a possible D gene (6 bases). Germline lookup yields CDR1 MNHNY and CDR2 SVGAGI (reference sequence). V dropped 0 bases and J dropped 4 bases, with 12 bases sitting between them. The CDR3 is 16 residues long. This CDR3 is CASSYSAGTGTGELFF. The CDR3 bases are TGTGCCAGCAGTTACTCGGCGGGAACGGGCACCGGGGAGCTGTTTTTT.

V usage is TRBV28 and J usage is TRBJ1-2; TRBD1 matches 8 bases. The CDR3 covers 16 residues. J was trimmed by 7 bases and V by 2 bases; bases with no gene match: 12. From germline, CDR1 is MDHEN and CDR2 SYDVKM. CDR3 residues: CASSLPTGGGGAGYTF. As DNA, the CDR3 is TGTGCCAGCAGTTTACCTACAGGGGGAGGGGGAGCTGGCTACACCTTC.

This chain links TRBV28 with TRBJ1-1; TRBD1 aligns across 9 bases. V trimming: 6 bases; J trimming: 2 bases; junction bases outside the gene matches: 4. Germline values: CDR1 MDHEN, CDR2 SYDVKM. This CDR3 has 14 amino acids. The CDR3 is CASRLGQGNTEAFF. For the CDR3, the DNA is TGTGCCAGCAGACTGGGACAGGGCAACACTGAAGCTTTCTTT.

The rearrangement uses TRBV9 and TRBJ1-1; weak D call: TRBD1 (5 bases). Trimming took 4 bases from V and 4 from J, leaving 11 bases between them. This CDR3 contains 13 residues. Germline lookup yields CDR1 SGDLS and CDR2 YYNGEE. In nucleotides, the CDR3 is TGTGCCAGCAGCCACGACGGGGGCACTGAAGCTTTCTTT. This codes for CASSHDGGTEAFF.

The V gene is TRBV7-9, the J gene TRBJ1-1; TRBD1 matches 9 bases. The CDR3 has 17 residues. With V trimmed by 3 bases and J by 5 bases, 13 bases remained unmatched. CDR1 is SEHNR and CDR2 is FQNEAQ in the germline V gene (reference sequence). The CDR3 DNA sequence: TGTGCCAGCAGCTTCCAACTTTCGGGACAGGGACGGACTGAAGCTTTCTTT. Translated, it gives CASSFQLSGQGRTEAFF.

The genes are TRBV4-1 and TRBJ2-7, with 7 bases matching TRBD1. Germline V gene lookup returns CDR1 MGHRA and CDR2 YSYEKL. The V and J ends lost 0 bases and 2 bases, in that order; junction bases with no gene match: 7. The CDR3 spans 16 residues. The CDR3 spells CASSQDIGTAPYEQYF. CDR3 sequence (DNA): TGCGCCAGCAGCCAAGATATCGGGACAGCACCCTACGAGCAGTACTTC.

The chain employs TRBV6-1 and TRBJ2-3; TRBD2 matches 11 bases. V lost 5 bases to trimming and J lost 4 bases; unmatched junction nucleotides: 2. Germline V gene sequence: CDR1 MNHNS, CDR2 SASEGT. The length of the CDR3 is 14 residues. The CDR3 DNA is TGTGCCAGCAGTATTAGCGGGGGGGCAGATACGCAGTATTTT. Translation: CASSISGGADTQYF.